The 28 T cell receptor beta chains below were found in one sample sequenced in a study of blood T cell repertoires in COVID-19. The repertoire was sequenced with immunoSEQ multiplex PCR; TCRdb's copy has only in-frame clones and lacks some. Altogether roughly 80,000 clones are present, approximately 89% being singletons, with the ten largest covering 2.6%. Sequencing input: peripheral blood. These receptor sequences come from a man aged 50 or older with COVID-19, enrolled during active disease.

The chain is built from TRBV25-1 and TRBJ2-1; 9 bases match TRBD2. V shed 3 bases and J 8 bases; nucleotides not matched to a gene: 8. The germline CDR1 and CDR2 sequences are MGHDK and SYGVNS. CDR3 length: 15 amino acids. The CDR3 protein is CASSDPGTSSDEQFF. CDR3 nucleotide sequence: TGTGCCAGCAGTGACCCCGGGACTAGCAGCGATGAGCAGTTCTTC.

The V call is TRBV29-1, the J call TRBJ2-1, with TRBD2 matching 8 bases. The CDR3 is 14 residues long. Losses at the gene ends were 6 bases for V and 2 bases for J; bases not matched to a gene: 6. The germline gives CDR1 SQVTM, CDR2 ANQGSEA. Written as DNA, the CDR3 is TGCAGCGTCCCAGCGGGAGCAGCCTACAATGAGCAGTTCTTC. Protein: CSVPAGAAYNEQFF.

The chain uses TRBV15 and TRBJ1-1; D is uncertain. CDR1 is LNHNV and CDR2 is YYDKDF in the germline V gene (reference sequence). The CDR3 is 15 amino acids. V shed 0 bases and J shed 0 bases, with 8 bases lying between them. Written as DNA, the CDR3 is TGTGCCACCAGCAGAGAGGAGCAAATGAACACTGAAGCTTTCTTT. It specifies CATSREEQMNTEAFF.

The rearrangement uses TRBV6-5 and TRBJ2-2; D not certain. The V and J ends lost 1 base and 3 bases respectively, with 6 bases between them. CDR1 MNHEY and CDR2 SVGAGI come from the germline V gene. CDR3 length: 14 residues. In DNA, the CDR3 is TGTGCCAGCAGTTACTACAGATACACCGGGGAGCTGTTTTTT. Protein sequence: CASSYYRYTGELFF.

This chain connects TRBV6-5 to TRBJ1-4; D is possibly TRBD1 (5 bases). The V end lost 2 bases, the J end lost 4 bases, and 11 bases lay between the germline ends. CDR1 and CDR2 (germline): MNHEY, SVGAGI. The CDR3 extends over 15 amino acids. For the CDR3, the DNA is TGTGCCAGCAGTTACGGCGGGACGGTTAATGAAAAACTGTTTTTT. It translates to CASSYGGTVNEKLFF.

This chain uses TRBV5-1 with TRBJ1-2; TRBD1 might be the D (6 bases). Per the germline V gene, CDR1 is SGHRS and CDR2 is YFSETQ. Trimming took 4 bases from V and 7 from J, leaving 26 bases between them. CDR3 length equals 17 residues. For the CDR3, the DNA is TGCGCCAGCAGCCCGTTAGGGGGAGATCTTCCGGTCGGTGGCTACACCTTC. It is translated as CASSPLGGDLPVGGYTF.

This chain connects TRBV15 to TRBJ2-1; D perhaps matches TRBD2 (5 bases). Trimming pared 1 base from V and 0 bases from J, leaving 10 bases between. Germline CDR1 reads LNHNV; CDR2 reads YYDKDF (reference sequence). The length of the CDR3 is 16 residues. Here the CDR3 DNA reads TGTGCCACCAGCAGAGTTACGGGGAGCTCCTACAATGAGCAGTTCTTC. It codes for CATSRVTGSSYNEQFF.

Only a few counts were recorded for this clone. The V and J genes are TRBV11-2 and TRBJ2-2, with D hard to call. The CDR3 totals 14 residues. In germline, CDR1 is SGHAT, CDR2 FQNNGV. Between the trimmed V and J ends, which lost 1 base and 4 bases, there was a span of 7 bases. CDR3 sequence (DNA): TGTGCCAGCAGCTTAGTAGCCGCCACCGGGGAGCTGTTTTTT. It is translated as CASSLVAATGELFF.

CDR3: CASSQGFRAEAFF. Written as DNA, the CDR3 is TGTGCCAGCAGCCAAGGATTCCGGGCTGAAGCTTTCTTT. The rearrangement joins TRBV14 to TRBJ1-1; D remains unclear. V lost 1 base to trimming and J lost 6 bases, with 9 bases between them. The CDR3 extends over 13 amino acids. Germline CDR1 and CDR2: SGHDN and FVKESK.

V usage is TRBV24-1 and J usage is TRBJ2-5; 7 nucleotides line up with TRBD2. The CDR3 is 15 residues long. Per germline, CDR1 KGHDR and CDR2 SFDVKD. After removal of 4 bases from V and 4 bases from J, the junction contained 8 bases not matched to a gene. The CDR3 region is CATSEGSREGETQYF. CDR3 in DNA: TGTGCCACCAGTGAAGGGTCCAGGGAGGGAGAGACCCAGTACTTC.

This chain uses TRBV7-9 with TRBJ2-1, with TRBD1 as a possible D gene (6 bases). CDR1 and CDR2 (germline): SEHNR, FQNEAQ (reference sequence). The CDR3 totals 15 residues. With 5 bases removed from V and 2 bases from J, the gap between germline ends came to 13 bases. The CDR3 loop is CASSRPGTPYNEQFF. The CDR3 DNA reads TGTGCCAGCAGCCGTCCCGGGACACCCTACAATGAGCAGTTCTTC.

V usage is TRBV5-1 and J usage is TRBJ1-1; D is ambiguous. V was trimmed by 2 bases and J by 5 bases, leaving 10 bases between them. Germline V gives CDR1 SGHRS, CDR2 YFSETQ. The CDR3 has 13 amino acids. The chain's CDR3 is CASSFSGWTEAFF. The CDR3 bases are TGCGCCAGCAGCTTTTCGGGGTGGACTGAAGCTTTCTTT.

The chain carries TRBV27 and TRBJ2-7; no reliable D call. Germline CDR1 MNHEY, CDR2 SMNVEV (reference sequence). The V end lost 10 bases, the J end lost 3 bases, and 7 bases lay between the germline ends. The CDR3 has 10 residues. CDR3 nucleotide sequence: TGTGCCACCCTGTTCTACGAGCAGTACTTC. Amino acid sequence: CATLFYEQYF.

This clone was seen just once. This chain joins TRBV5-6 and TRBJ2-7; TRBD2 agrees at 12 bases. Trimming at V came to 3 bases and at J to 5 bases, leaving 18 bases not matched to a gene. The CDR3 runs 19 residues. Germline CDR1 SGHDT, CDR2 YYEEEE. CDR3 DNA: TGTGCCAGCAGCTCGCCGACTAGCGGGAGTAGTTGGAGTGGCCACGAGCAGTACTTC. It translates to CASSSPTSGSSWSGHEQYF.

In its sample, this clone was seen once. The genes are TRBV30 and TRBJ2-2, with 7 bases identical to TRBD2. CDR1 is GTSNPN and CDR2 is SVGIG in the germline V gene (reference sequence). CDR3 length: 16 residues. After removal of 0 bases from V and 6 bases from J, the junction contained 10 bases not matched to a gene. CDR3: CAWSVPRGGVAGELFF. CDR3 in DNA: TGTGCCTGGAGTGTACCCCGCGGGGGAGTTGCCGGGGAGCTGTTTTTT.

The J gene is TRBJ2-4, the V gene TRBV24-1; 9 bases are a match to TRBD1. The CDR3 extends over 14 amino acids. In germline, CDR1 is KGHDR, CDR2 SFDVKD. With V trimmed by 1 base and J by 13 bases, 7 bases remained unmatched. This CDR3 is CATSDLNRGLEQYF. The CDR3 region has the DNA TGTGCCACCAGTGATTTAAACAGGGGGCTCGAACAGTACTTC.

The sample holds one count of this clone. This chain uses TRBV19 with TRBJ2-7; 7 nucleotides align to TRBD2. The CDR3 is 14 residues long. CDR1 and CDR2 (germline): LNHDA, SQIVND (reference sequence). V shed 9 bases and J 4 bases; nucleotides not matched to a gene: 12. In DNA, the CDR3 is TGTGCCAGCTCTCCGAGCGGGGAGTCTTACGAGCAGTACTTC. It encodes CASSPSGESYEQYF.

V gene TRBV6-5 combines with J gene TRBJ1-1; D is perhaps TRBD1 (5 bases). The germline V gene has CDR1 MNHEY and CDR2 SVGAGI. Trimming cost V 4 bases and J 3 bases, with 9 bases left between them. The length of the CDR3 is 13 residues. The CDR3 sequence is CASSLSGDTEAFF. For the CDR3, the DNA is TGTGCCAGCAGTTTATCGGGGGACACTGAAGCTTTCTTT.

The gene calls are TRBV11-2 and TRBJ2-7, with D perhaps matching TRBD2 (5 bases). CDR3 length equals 14 residues. Trimming took 5 bases from V and 2 from J, leaving 13 bases between them. The germline V gene encodes CDR1 SGHAT and CDR2 FQNNGV. This CDR3 reads CASSLPSNPYEQYF. The DNA for the CDR3 is TGTGCCAGCAGCCTCCCTAGCAACCCCTACGAGCAGTACTTC.

The chain uses TRBV5-4 and TRBJ2-3, with D possibly TRBD2 on 8 matching bases. The V end was cut by 4 bases, the J end by 3 bases, with 18 bases between. Germline CDR1 and CDR2: SGHNT and YYREEE (reference sequence). The CDR3 sequence is 16 residues long. In DNA, the CDR3 is TGTGCCAGCAGCGCAGGGGGAGCGGGAGAAACAGATACGCAGTATTTT. This encodes CASSAGGAGETDTQYF.

The chain carries TRBV6-2 or TRBV6-3 and TRBJ2-2, with D perhaps matching TRBD1 (6 bases). V was clipped by 1 base and J by 1 base, with 10 bases between them. Germline CDR1 is MNHEY and CDR2 is SVGEGT. The CDR3 runs to 16 residues. The CDR3 DNA is TGTGCCAGCAGTTACTTCGAGACAGGGAACACCGGGGAGCTGTTTTTT. This translates into CASSYFETGNTGELFF.

The gene calls are TRBV4-1 and TRBJ1-1, with D perhaps TRBD1 (5 bases). The V gene lost 0 bases and the J gene lost 0 bases, with 8 bases spanning the gap. The CDR3 sequence is 15 residues long. CDR1 is MGHRA and CDR2 is YSYEKL in the germline V gene. CDR3 bases: TGCGCCAGCAGCCAAGATCCGGGGGTGAACACTGAAGCTTTCTTT. Its translation is CASSQDPGVNTEAFF.

The chain combines TRBV6-2 or TRBV6-3 with TRBJ1-2, with a tentative D call TRBD1 (5 bases). Germline V gives CDR1 MNHEY, CDR2 SVGEGT. Trimming removed 2 bases at V and 3 bases at J, with 16 bases between. The CDR3 totals 16 residues. The CDR3 here is CASSYLGRTGDYGYTF. The CDR3 bases are TGTGCCAGCAGTTACCTTGGACGGACGGGGGACTATGGCTACACCTTC.

The V call is TRBV28, the J call TRBJ2-5; TRBD1 matches 7 bases. CDR3 length: 14 amino acids. Germline assignment: CDR1 MDHEN and CDR2 SYDVKM. V dropped 3 bases and J dropped 5; count of bases not matched to a gene: 6. The DNA for the CDR3 is TGTGCCAGCAGTTTTGACAGGGTGGTGGAGACCCAGTACTTC. This codes for CASSFDRVVETQYF. Full variable domain (outside the CDR3, taken from reference TRBV28 and TRBJ2-5): DVKVTQSSRYLVKRTGEKVFLECVQDMDHENMFWYRQDPGLGLRLIYFSYDVKMKEKGDIPEGYSVSREKKERFSLILESASTNQTSMYLCASSFDRVVETQYFGPGTRLLVL.

The chain has TRBV18 and TRBJ2-1; 7 bases agree with TRBD1. V shed 4 bases, J shed 9 bases, and the junction held 3 bases outside the gene matches. CDR1 and CDR2 (germline): KGHSH, LQKENI. This CDR3 has 12 residues. CDR3 loop: CASSRDSPEQFF. The DNA of the CDR3 is TGTGCCAGCTCACGGGACAGCCCTGAGCAGTTCTTC.

This clone was counted once. The V gene is TRBV19, the J gene TRBJ1-6; unclear D gene. CDR1 and CDR2 (germline): LNHDA, SQIVND (reference sequence). Trimming cost V 3 bases and J 8 bases, with 11 bases left between them. The CDR3 loop spans 14 amino acids. The CDR3 here is CASSIGVADSPLHF. CDR3 bases: TGTGCCAGTAGTATCGGGGTTGCGGATTCACCCCTCCACTTT.

This chain connects TRBV10-2 to TRBJ2-1; possibly TRBD2 for D (5 bases). The V end was cut by 3 bases, the J end by 3 bases, with 9 bases between. In germline, CDR1 is WSHSY, CDR2 SAAADI. This CDR3 is built from 14 residues. The CDR3 nucleotides read TGCGCCAGCAGTGAATCCGGGAACTACAATGAGCAGTTCTTC. Its protein product is CASSESGNYNEQFF.

The sample holds one count of this clone. The chain couples TRBV5-5 to TRBJ2-2; D not certain. V lost 6 bases, J lost 1 base, and 7 bases lay in between. The germline V gene encodes CDR1 SGHKS and CDR2 YYEKEE (reference sequence). The CDR3 is 13 residues long. The CDR3 loop reads CASTIWNTGELFF. The CDR3 DNA sequence: TGTGCCAGCACCATTTGGAACACCGGGGAGCTGTTTTTT.